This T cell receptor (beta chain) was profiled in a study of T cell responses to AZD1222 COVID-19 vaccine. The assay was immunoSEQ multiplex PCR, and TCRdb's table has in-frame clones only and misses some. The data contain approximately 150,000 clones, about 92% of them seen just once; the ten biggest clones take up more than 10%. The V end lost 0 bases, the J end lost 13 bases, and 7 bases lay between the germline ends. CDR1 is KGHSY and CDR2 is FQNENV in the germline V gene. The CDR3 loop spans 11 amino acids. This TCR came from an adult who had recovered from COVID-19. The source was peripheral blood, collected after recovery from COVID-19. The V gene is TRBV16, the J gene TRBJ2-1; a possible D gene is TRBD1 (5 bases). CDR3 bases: TGTGCCAGCAGCCAATCGACAGTACAGTTCTTC. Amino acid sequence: CASSQSTVQFF.